This T cell receptor beta chain derives from a study of T-cell memory formation after mild COVID-19. Study-level results: For contracting clones, CD4+ ones sat mainly in CM and EM, CD8+ in EMRA. Second-wave clones that peaked on day 37 lacked confirmed SARS-CoV-2 specificity.

From the 5' RACE reads, TCRdb called clonotypes with MiXCR, one entry per CDR3 protein. The profile shows under 700,000 distinct CDR3 sequences, roughly 22% of them singletons. In its sample, this clonotype was seen many times. No antigen is known for it. The junction departs from germline at one end; a sequencing error may be responsible. The receptor comes from an adult woman who had mild COVID-19 (a few samples of this study predate the infection). Cell type and time point are not known. What was sequenced was PBMCs or a T cell subset sorted from them (not recorded which).

CDR3 in amino acids: CASSLAGSSYNEQFF. CDR3 nucleotides: TGCGCCAGCAGCTTGGCAGGATCTAGTTACAATGAGCAGTTCTTC. The chain couples TRBV12-3 or TRBV12-4 to TRBJ2-1; no reliable D call. The CDR3 has 15 amino acids.